The 31 T cell receptor beta chains given below trace back to one sample, sequenced in a study of prognosis after radiotherapy for stage I lung cancer. Researchers used two-round multiplex PCR to amplify TCR beta CDR3 starting from genomic DNA. The first PCR round targeted every TRBV and TRBJ gene with specific primers. A single record per CDR3 protein comes from TCRdb applying MiXCR to the multiplex PCR reads. Of 26,000 or so distinct CDR3 sequences listed, approximately 29% are singletons. This specimen was PBMCs, taken before or after stereotactic body radiation therapy (not recorded which). These receptors originate from a donor older than 45 with non-small cell lung cancer.

About this clonotype: A far larger clone differs by one base, so this is likely a read error. V and J are TRBV6-2 or TRBV6-3 and TRBJ2-5; weak D call: TRBD1 (5 bases). V shed 6 bases and J shed 2 bases, with 10 bases lying between them. This CDR3 has 13 residues. CDR1 is MNHEY, CDR2 SVGEGT, per germline. CDR3 loop: CASRSTVQETQYF. In DNA form, the CDR3 reads TGTGCCAGCAGATCGACAGTACAAGAGACCCAGTACTTC.

Regarding this clonotype: A single base separates this from a much larger clone, so it may be a read error. The chain is built from TRBV5-4 and TRBJ2-7; D not resolved. Germline V CDR1 and CDR2: SGHNT, YYREEE (reference sequence). CDR3 size: 13 residues. The V and J ends lost 6 bases and 1 base respectively, with 11 bases between them. As DNA, the CDR3 is TGTGCCAGCACCCATGGACCTTCCTACGAGCAGTACTTC. Translating gives CASTHGPSYEQYF.

A few counts support this clonotype. A much more abundant neighbour one base away suggests this may be a read error. The gene calls are TRBV15 and TRBJ1-5, with a possible D match to TRBD1 (5 bases). V was cut by 0 bases and J by 12 bases, with 15 bases left in between. The CDR3 is 14 residues long. CDR1 and CDR2 from the germline V gene are LNHNV and YYDKDF (reference sequence). CDR3 sequence: CATSREGPLDLQHF. The CDR3 DNA reads as TGTGCCACCAGCAGAGAGGGACCCCTCGACCTCCAGCATTTT.

In its sample, this clonotype was seen many times. The germline gene is not matched at one end of the junction; a read error may be the cause. The chain is built from TRBV7-7 and TRBJ2-7, with D possibly TRBD1 on 5 matching bases. This CDR3 contains 12 residues. Per germline, CDR1 SSHAT and CDR2 FNYEAQ (reference sequence). The CDR3 coding sequence is TGTGCTAGCAGCTGGGGCCCCCTGGAGCAGTACTTC. Translation gives CASSWGPLEQYF. Together with reference TRBV7-7 and TRBJ2-7, the CDR3 gives the full variable domain: GAGVSQSPRYKVTKRGQDVTLRCDPISSHATLYWYQQALGQGPEFLTYFNYEAQPDKSGLPSDRFSAERPEGSISTLTIQRTEQRDSAMYRCASSWGPLEQYFGPGTRLTVT.

The sample holds many counts of this clonotype. The chain carries TRBV30 and TRBJ1-3; D perhaps matches TRBD1 (6 bases). The germline V and J ends were trimmed by 3 bases and 8 bases, with 11 bases remaining between them. The germline V gene has CDR1 GTSNPN and CDR2 SVGIG (reference sequence). The CDR3 sequence is 12 residues long. The DNA of the CDR3 is TGTGCCTGGAGAGAAGGGGGGGACACCATATATTTT. Its protein is CAWREGGDTIYF.

Worth noting for this clonotype: The junction and the germline gene differ at one end; a read error may be behind it. The chain joins TRBV6-1 to TRBJ1-3; D unresolved. The CDR3 length is 14 residues. Germline loops: CDR1 MNHNS, CDR2 SASEGT. The CDR3 DNA is TGCGCCAGCAGTGATGGAGGGATCGGAAACACCATATATTTT. Protein: CASSDGGIGNTIYF.

Ten or more counts support this clonotype. The V and J genes are TRBV20-1 and TRBJ1-4; the D gene is possibly TRBD1 (5 bases). The CDR3 totals 13 residues. CDR1 DFQATT and CDR2 SNEGSKA come from the germline V gene (reference sequence). The V gene lost 4 bases and the J gene lost 7 bases, with 13 bases spanning the gap. The CDR3 region is CSATPGAVEKLFF. DNA of the CDR3: TGCAGTGCTACGCCCGGGGCGGTTGAAAAACTGTTTTTT.

This clonotype was recorded many times. The rearrangement links TRBV2 to TRBJ1-1, with D unclear. From germline, CDR1 is SNHLY and CDR2 FYNNEI. Trimming took off 1 base at V and 4 bases at J, with 13 bases between the two ends. The CDR3 is 15 residues long. In DNA form, the CDR3 reads TGTGCCAGCAGTGAAGTTCTACTCTGGGGCACTGAAGCTTTCTTT. It specifies CASSEVLLWGTEAFF.

The chain employs TRBV12-5 and TRBJ2-7; D is unclear. The CDR3 consists of 13 residues. The V end lost 11 bases, the J end lost 13 bases, and 27 bases lay between the germline ends. Looked up from germline, CDR1 is LGHNT and CDR2 is FRNRAP. This chain's CDR3 is CASSQTSVYSFYF. CDR3 bases: TGTGCTTCCTCCCAGACATCTGTGTACTCCTTTTACTTC.

This clonotype was counted many times. The chain has TRBV30 and TRBJ1-2; D remains unclear. CDR1 and CDR2 from the germline V gene are GTSNPN and SVGIG (reference sequence). Trimming stripped 1 base from V and 6 bases from J, with 6 bases between. The CDR3 contains 11 residues. Here the CDR3 DNA reads TGTGCCTGGAGTGGGGCGCATGGCTACACCTTC. Protein sequence: CAWSGAHGYTF.

At least ten counts were recorded for this clonotype. The chain combines TRBV20-1 with TRBJ2-1; TRBD2 matches at 16 bases. The germline V gene has CDR1 DFQATT and CDR2 SNEGSKA (reference sequence). V gave up 0 bases and J gave up 8 bases; unmatched junction bases: 10. This CDR3 has 18 residues. In DNA, the CDR3 is TGCAGTGCTAGAGATCGGGGACTAGCGGGGGGGCCGAGGTATGAGCAGTTCTTC. Protein: CSARDRGLAGGPRYEQFF.

For this clonotype: A much more abundant neighbour one base away suggests this may be a read error. V gene TRBV5-4 combines with J gene TRBJ2-3; D remains unclear. Germline loops: CDR1 SGHNT, CDR2 YYREEE (reference sequence). V lost 2 bases and J 2 bases, leaving 9 bases between the germline ends. CDR3 size: 14 residues. This CDR3 is CASSFSWNTDTQYF. The CDR3 DNA reads as TGTGCCAGCAGCTTCTCGTGGAACACAGATACGCAGTATTTT.

This clonotype was seen many times. The chain uses TRBV5-1 and TRBJ1-4; perhaps TRBD1 as D (6 bases). Germline V CDR1 and CDR2: SGHRS, YFSETQ. V shed 1 base and J shed 7 bases, with 14 bases lying between them. CDR3 size: 15 residues. The CDR3: CASSLTGLGSEKLFF. CDR3 nucleotide sequence: TGCGCCAGCAGCTTGACAGGGCTGGGGAGTGAAAAACTGTTTTTT.

This clonotype was detected many times. The rearrangement links TRBV6-1 to TRBJ2-7, with D perhaps matching TRBD2 (6 bases). CDR1 and CDR2 from the germline V gene are MNHNS and SASEGT. V gave up 7 bases and J gave up 0 bases, with 19 bases separating them. The length of the CDR3 is 16 residues. CDR3 nucleotide sequence: TGTGCCAGCATAGGAGAGCTCCGGGACTCCTCCTACGAGCAGTACTTC. Its translation: CASIGELRDSSYEQYF.

This clonotype was detected a few times. Germline and junction disagree at one end, which may indicate a read error. The rearrangement links TRBV19 to TRBJ1-2; 10 bases line up with TRBD1. This CDR3 has 17 amino acids. The germline V gene encodes CDR1 LNHDA and CDR2 SQIVND (reference sequence). CDR3 nucleotide sequence: TGTGCCATTAGTATCCTACTCTCTCCGGGACAGGGGAAATGCTACACCTTC. It encodes CAISILLSPGQGKCYTF.

This clonotype has at least ten counts. The gene calls are TRBV6-5 and TRBJ1-6, with unresolved D. CDR3 length: 16 residues. The V end lost 4 bases, the J end lost 1 base, and 11 bases lay between the germline ends. The germline V gene encodes CDR1 MNHEY and CDR2 SVGAGI. The CDR3 DNA follows: TGTGCCAGCAGTTCCTTAACTCCTTCCTATAATTCACCCCTCCACTTT. Its protein is CASSSLTPSYNSPLHF.

In its sample, this clonotype was seen many times. The chain employs TRBV10-3 and TRBJ1-6; D possibly corresponds to TRBD1 (5 bases). The V gene lost 6 bases and the J gene lost 6 bases, with 15 bases spanning the gap. CDR1 ENHRY and CDR2 SYGVKD come from the germline V gene. This CDR3 is 15 amino acids long. This CDR3 reads CAISSQGLRNSPLHF. CDR3 coding DNA: TGTGCCATCAGCAGCCAGGGTTTGCGTAATTCACCCCTCCACTTT.

This clonotype was recorded many times. The rearrangement uses TRBV5-1 and TRBJ2-7, with D possibly TRBD2 on 5 matching bases. Trimming pared 0 bases from V and 6 bases from J, leaving 13 bases between. Per the germline V gene, CDR1 is SGHRS and CDR2 is YFSETQ. The CDR3 is made up of 14 amino acids. This CDR3 reads CASSLVGDRGEQYF. The CDR3 coding sequence is TGCGCCAGCAGCTTGGTCGGGGATCGGGGCGAGCAGTACTTC.

This clonotype was seen at least ten times. The gene calls are TRBV14 and TRBJ2-7, with D possibly TRBD2 on 6 matching bases. This CDR3 spans 16 amino acids. Trimming removed 1 base from V and 1 base from J, with 14 bases in between. Germline CDR1 is SGHDN and CDR2 is FVKESK. The CDR3 DNA reads TGTGCCAGCAGCCAAGTGGGACTCCTTGCTTCCTACGAGCAGTACTTC. This codes for CASSQVGLLASYEQYF.

Turning to this clonotype: Possible read error: a much larger clone is one base away. The chain has TRBV3-1 and TRBJ1-4; the D is unclear. The CDR3 has 16 amino acids. Trimming removed 3 bases from V and 5 bases from J, with 16 bases in between. Germline V gene sequence: CDR1 LGHDT, CDR2 YNNKEL (reference sequence). As DNA, the CDR3 is TGTGCCAGCAGCCATAGAGACCGGCCCAGGAATGAAAAACTGTTTTTT. Translated, it gives CASSHRDRPRNEKLFF.

This clonotype was seen repeatedly, ten times or more. The chain carries TRBV29-1 and TRBJ2-1, with TRBD2 matching 8 bases. The CDR3 is made up of 15 amino acids. Germline trimming cut 0 bases from V and 8 bases from J; bases unmatched to any gene: 9. Germline-derived CDR1 and CDR2 are SQVTM and ANQGSEA. This chain's CDR3 is CSVEESLAAFDEQFF. DNA for the CDR3: TGCAGCGTTGAAGAGTCACTAGCGGCGTTCGATGAGCAGTTCTTC.

This clonotype appeared many times. V gene TRBV9 combines with J gene TRBJ2-3, with unresolved D. V lost 7 bases and J lost 2, with 8 bases in between. CDR1 is SGDLS and CDR2 is YYNGEE in the germline V gene. The CDR3 sequence is 12 residues long. CDR3 in amino acids: CASGSTTDTQYF. In DNA, the CDR3 is TGTGCCAGCGGATCTACCACAGATACGCAGTATTTT.

The sample holds many counts of this clonotype. The V call is TRBV20-1, the J call TRBJ1-5; TRBD1 matches at 8 bases. Germline assignment: CDR1 DFQATT and CDR2 SNEGSKA (reference sequence). This CDR3 contains 12 residues. J lost 4 bases, V lost 5 bases, and 1 base had no gene match. CDR3 DNA sequence: TGCAGTGCTCGACAGGGGAATCAGCCCCAGCATTTT. This translates into CSARQGNQPQHF.

This clonotype was recorded many times. The rearrangement uses TRBV6-2 or TRBV6-3 and TRBJ1-4, with D possibly matching TRBD1 (5 bases). CDR1 is MNHEY and CDR2 is SVGEGT in the germline V gene. This CDR3 comprises 14 residues. V lost 6 bases to trimming and J lost 8 bases, with 16 bases between them. CDR3 bases: TGTGCCAGCAGATTGGCCGCGGGGGGGGAAAAACTGTTTTTT. Translating it yields CASRLAAGGEKLFF.

This clonotype was observed at least ten times. The chain combines TRBV2 with TRBJ2-1; TRBD2 matches at 13 bases. The CDR3 extends over 16 amino acids. Losses at the gene ends were 5 bases for V and 6 bases for J; bases not matched to a gene: 7. Germline V gene data show CDR1 as SNHLY and CDR2 as FYNNEI. CDR3 sequence: CASSPILAGGGNEQFF. DNA of the CDR3: TGTGCCAGCAGTCCTATACTAGCGGGAGGGGGCAATGAGCAGTTCTTC.

This clonotype showed up many times. The rearrangement joins TRBV19 to TRBJ1-4; tentatively, D is TRBD1 (6 bases). V was cut by 4 bases and J by 0 bases, with 12 bases left in between. Looked up from germline, CDR1 is LNHDA and CDR2 is SQIVND (reference sequence). This CDR3 spans 16 amino acids. The CDR3 nucleotides read TGTGCCAGTAGTAAAAACAGGGCAGCAACTAATGAAAAACTGTTTTTT. It is translated as CASSKNRAATNEKLFF.

The chain employs TRBV7-9 and TRBJ2-7, with D perhaps TRBD1 (6 bases). Trimming shortened V by 4 bases and J by 5 bases, and 15 bases separated the two germline ends. From germline, CDR1 is SEHNR and CDR2 FQNEAQ (reference sequence). The CDR3 is made up of 14 amino acids. Written as DNA, the CDR3 is TGTGCCAGCAGCTGGGAGACAGGAGTCGACGAGCAGTACTTC. Amino acid sequence: CASSWETGVDEQYF.

This clonotype was seen many times. The rearrangement joins TRBV28 to TRBJ1-6; no definite D call. This CDR3 region has 17 residues. Germline V CDR1 and CDR2: MDHEN, SYDVKM. With 8 bases removed from V and 14 bases from J, the gap between germline ends came to 31 bases. The CDR3 sequence is CASLEAGRSNMPRALHF. The DNA of the CDR3 is TGTGCCAGCCTCGAGGCAGGCCGATCGAACATGCCACGGGCCCTCCACTTT. The full variable domain, completed using reference TRBV28 and TRBJ1-6, is DVKVTQSSRYLVKRTGEKVFLECVQDMDHENMFWYRQDPGLGLRLIYFSYDVKMKEKGDIPEGYSVSREKKERFSLILESASTNQTSMYLCASLEAGRSNMPRALHFGNGTRLTVT.

This clonotype was seen many times. This chain connects TRBV7-9 to TRBJ2-3; perhaps TRBD2 as D (7 bases). V was trimmed by 0 bases and J by 3 bases, leaving 13 bases between them. The CDR3 sequence is 16 residues long. CDR1 SEHNR and CDR2 FQNEAQ come from the germline V gene (reference sequence). CDR3 amino acids: CASSLARGASTDTQYF. CDR3 sequence (DNA): TGTGCCAGCAGCTTAGCTCGGGGGGCCAGTACAGATACGCAGTATTTT.

Remarks on this clonotype: A much larger clone differs by one base, so this may be a read error. V is TRBV12-3 or TRBV12-4 and J is TRBJ1-2; D remains ambiguous. V lost 8 bases, J lost 5 bases, and 12 bases lay in between. The CDR3 spans 12 residues. The DNA of the CDR3 is TGTGCCAGCGCCCCCCCGCAGTATGGCTACACCTTC. This sequence encodes CASAPPQYGYTF.

Many counts were recorded for this clonotype. The rearrangement uses TRBV5-1 and TRBJ2-2; 9 bases agree with TRBD1. Germline V gene lookup returns CDR1 SGHRS and CDR2 YFSETQ. The CDR3 runs to 14 residues. The J segment lost 3 bases and the V segment lost 5 bases, leaving 2 bases of the junction unmatched. The chain's CDR3 is CASSRTGDTGELFF. CDR3 in DNA: TGCGCCAGCAGTCGGACAGGGGACACCGGGGAGCTGTTTTTT.